Below, 26 T cell receptor beta chains from the same sample are listed, as sequenced in a study of blood T cell repertoires in COVID-19. This table comes from immunoSEQ multiplex PCR, and its TCRdb copy is limited to in-frame clones, with some not included. The sample includes some 230,000 clones, about 85% seen only once; the top ten take 2.5% to 3.5%. The sample comprised peripheral blood. The receptors stem from a man aged 50 to 60 who had recovered from COVID-19.

The rearrangement joins TRBV28 to TRBJ1-4; D not certain. There are 15 residues in the CDR3. V was pared by 6 bases and J by 0 bases, with 11 bases between. The germline V gene encodes CDR1 MDHEN and CDR2 SYDVKM. Here the CDR3 DNA reads TGTGCCAGCAGAGCCGGAGGTGCAACTAATGAAAAACTGTTTTTT. Protein sequence: CASRAGGATNEKLFF.

Details on this clone: The same CDR3 arises from other DNA sequences in this sample as well. The DNA of the CDR3 is TGTGCCAGCAGCTTGGGACTAGCGGGAGGAGAGACCCAGTACTTC. Translating it yields CASSLGLAGGETQYF. V and J are TRBV11-3 and TRBJ2-5; 15 bases line up with TRBD2. V lost 3 bases, J lost 4 bases, and 0 bases stayed unmatched. The V gene's germline CDR1 is SGHNT and CDR2 YENEEA. The CDR3 is made up of 15 amino acids.

This clone was seen more than once but under ten times. The CDR3 region is CASSPGQGIGTDTQYF. For the CDR3, the DNA is TGTGCCAGCAGCCCCGGACAGGGAATAGGGACAGATACGCAGTATTTT. The V gene is TRBV9, the J gene TRBJ2-3, with 8 bases matching TRBD1. Trimming took 4 bases from V and 3 from J; bases not matched to a gene: 10. The CDR3 runs to 16 residues. CDR1 is SGDLS, CDR2 YYNGEE, per germline.

The J gene is TRBJ2-1, the V gene TRBV18; D might be TRBD2 (6 bases). V lost 4 bases, J lost 2 bases, and 9 bases lay in between. The CDR3 loop spans 14 amino acids. Per the germline V gene, CDR1 is KGHSH and CDR2 is LQKENI. The CDR3: CASSLAATYNEQFF. The CDR3 coding sequence is TGTGCCAGCTCACTAGCGGCTACCTACAATGAGCAGTTCTTC.

The chain recombines TRBV10-2 with TRBJ1-3, with D maybe TRBD1 (5 bases). Per the germline V gene, CDR1 is WSHSY and CDR2 is SAAADI. The CDR3 spans 15 residues. Trimming cost V 3 bases and J 2 bases, with 11 bases left between them. In DNA, the CDR3 is TGCGCCAGCAGTGATGGAGGGGCTGCTGGAAACACCATATATTTT. It is translated as CASSDGGAAGNTIYF.

CDR3 sequence (DNA): TGTGCCAGCAGCGGATGGACAGGGGATAATTCACCCCTCCACTTT. It specifies CASSGWTGDNSPLHF. This sequence joins TRBV28 and TRBJ1-6, with 9 nucleotides matching TRBD1. J was trimmed by 5 bases and V by 6 bases; bases with no gene match: 5. The V gene's germline CDR1 is MDHEN and CDR2 SYDVKM. This CDR3 comprises 15 residues.

A few counts support this clone. This chain links TRBV19 with TRBJ1-5; 10 bases fit TRBD1. Trimming took 5 bases from V and 7 from J; bases not matched to a gene: 2. CDR1 is LNHDA and CDR2 is SQIVND in the germline V gene (reference sequence). The CDR3 covers 13 residues. The DNA for the CDR3 is TGTGCCAGTAGTCGACAGGGGGCACAGCCCCAGCATTTT. Translated: CASSRQGAQPQHF. Using reference TRBV19 and TRBJ1-5 for the parts outside the CDR3, the full variable domain is DGGITQSPKYLFRKEGQNVTLSCEQNLNHDAMYWYRQDPGQGLRLIYYSQIVNDFQKGDIAEGYSVSREKKESFPLTVTSAQKNPTAFYLCASSRQGAQPQHFGDGTRLSIL.

The chain is built from TRBV2 and TRBJ1-5; weak D call: TRBD1 (6 bases). V lost 6 bases and J 7 bases, leaving 16 bases between the germline ends. The CDR3 totals 14 residues. Germline V gene data show CDR1 as SNHLY and CDR2 as FYNNEI. This CDR3 is CASSREGVRQPQHF. DNA of the CDR3: TGTGCCAGCAGCCGCGAGGGGGTACGCCAGCCCCAGCATTTT.

In this sample, this clone turned up a few times. The rearrangement uses TRBV11-2 and TRBJ1-6, with 12 positions matching TRBD1. Germline CDR1 reads SGHAT; CDR2 reads FQNNGV. The CDR3 consists of 18 residues. The trim removed 2 bases at V and 5 bases at J, leaving 7 bases unmatched. CDR3 loop: CASSLFRDRGLHNSPLHF. The CDR3 bases are TGTGCCAGCAGCTTATTCCGGGACAGGGGGCTTCATAATTCACCCCTCCACTTT. The full variable domain, its missing parts supplied by reference TRBV11-2 and TRBJ1-6, is EAGVAQSPRYKIIEKRQSVAFWCNPISGHATLYWYQQILGQGPKLLIQFQNNGVVDDSQLPKDRFSAERLKGVDSTLKIQPAKLEDSAVYLCASSLFRDRGLHNSPLHFGNGTRLTVT.

The rearrangement links TRBV12-5 to TRBJ1-4; D ambiguous. The CDR3 spans 17 residues. Trimming left V 8 bases short and J 0 bases short, with 19 bases between. The V gene's germline CDR1 is LGHNT and CDR2 FRNRAP. The CDR3 DNA reads as TGTGCTAGTCCCCTACCTCGTCCTCGGGCAACTAATGAAAAACTGTTTTTT. It encodes CASPLPRPRATNEKLFF.

The chain is built from TRBV10-3 and TRBJ2-5, with TRBD1 as a possible D gene (5 bases). The CDR3 is made up of 14 amino acids. Germline assignment: CDR1 ENHRY and CDR2 SYGVKD. The V gene lost 2 bases and the J gene lost 1 base, with 8 bases spanning the gap. CDR3 amino acids: CAISEGASQETQYF. The CDR3 DNA reads as TGTGCCATCAGTGAGGGGGCCTCCCAAGAGACCCAGTACTTC.

This CDR3 reads CASSYGVTSEAFF. The CDR3 DNA follows: TGTGCCAGCAGTTACGGAGTCACAAGTGAAGCTTTCTTT. This chain links TRBV6-5 with TRBJ1-1; D gene ambiguous. CDR3 size: 13 residues. CDR1 and CDR2 (germline): MNHEY, SVGAGI. The V and J ends lost 2 bases and 7 bases respectively, with 11 bases between them.

This clone showed up many times. The V call is TRBV3-1 (or the pseudogene TRBV3-2), the J call TRBJ2-1, with 8 bases identical to TRBD1. The CDR3 is 15 residues long. J lost 7 bases, V lost 1 base, and 6 bases had no gene match. Germline lookup yields CDR1 LGHDT and CDR2 YNNKEL (reference sequence). This CDR3 reads CASSQGTGPRNEQFF. The CDR3 nucleotides are TGTGCCAGCAGCCAAGGGACAGGGCCCCGGAATGAGCAGTTCTTC.

The V gene is TRBV19, the J gene TRBJ2-2; 9 positions agree with TRBD2. Germline V gene lookup returns CDR1 LNHDA and CDR2 SQIVND (reference sequence). The CDR3 is 15 amino acids. V trimming: 7 bases; J trimming: 4 bases; junction bases outside the gene matches: 7. This chain's CDR3 is CASKLAGAGTGELFF. As DNA, the CDR3 is TGTGCCAGTAAATTAGCGGGGGCGGGCACCGGGGAGCTGTTTTTT.

V usage is TRBV7-9 and J usage is TRBJ2-1; D uncertain. Germline CDR1 is SEHNR and CDR2 is FQNEAQ (reference sequence). The germline V and J ends were trimmed by 1 base and 8 bases, with 9 bases remaining between them. The CDR3 loop spans 13 amino acids. CDR3 protein: CASSLDPEDEQFF. CDR3 DNA sequence: TGTGCCAGCAGCTTAGACCCCGAGGATGAGCAGTTCTTC.

This chain joins TRBV9 and TRBJ2-1; no reliable D call. The CDR3 extends over 16 amino acids. Trimming cost V 0 bases and J 0 bases, with 10 bases left between them. Looked up from germline, CDR1 is SGDLS and CDR2 is YYNGEE. CDR3 nucleotide sequence: TGTGCCAGCAGCGTAGGGCCTCCCAGCTCCTACAATGAGCAGTTCTTC. It is translated as CASSVGPPSSYNEQFF.

The chain is built from TRBV11-2 and TRBJ2-1, with 13 bases fitting TRBD2. The CDR3 contains 16 residues. V lost 1 base to trimming and J lost 9 bases; unmatched junction nucleotides: 6. Germline assignment: CDR1 SGHAT and CDR2 FQNNGV. The chain's CDR3 is CASSLGRTSGRTEQFF. The CDR3 DNA follows: TGTGCCAGCAGCTTAGGTCGGACTAGCGGGAGAACTGAGCAGTTCTTC.

V gene TRBV5-4 combines with J gene TRBJ2-7, with 7 nucleotides matching TRBD1. The CDR3 is 15 amino acids. CDR1 is SGHNT and CDR2 is YYREEE in the germline V gene (reference sequence). The junction had 6 bases not matched to a gene; V was cut back by 3 bases and J by 0 bases. The CDR3 region is CASSSGQTHSYEQYF. CDR3 in DNA: TGTGCCAGCAGCTCGGGACAGACTCACTCCTACGAGCAGTACTTC.

The V call is TRBV9, the J call TRBJ2-1; 8 nucleotides line up with TRBD2. CDR3 length: 13 residues. V trimming: 2 bases; J trimming: 8 bases; junction bases outside the gene matches: 3. Germline CDR1 and CDR2: SGDLS and YYNGEE. The DNA for the CDR3 is TGTGCCAGCAGCGTGGGACTAGTCCATGAGCAGTTCTTC. Translating gives CASSVGLVHEQFF.

The chain carries TRBV30 and TRBJ1-1; D gene uncertain. Trimming took 8 bases from V and 0 from J, leaving 16 bases between them. Germline V CDR1 and CDR2: GTSNPN, SVGIG (reference sequence). The CDR3 sequence is 14 residues long. The CDR3 is CARSGSIMNTEAFF. The CDR3 nucleotides are TGTGCCCGATCCGGGTCTATAATGAACACTGAAGCTTTCTTT.

V and J are TRBV28 and TRBJ2-2, with 10 bases that match TRBD2. CDR1 and CDR2 from the germline V gene are MDHEN and SYDVKM. V gave up 5 bases and J gave up 4 bases; unmatched junction bases: 10. This CDR3 has 17 residues. In DNA, the CDR3 is TGTGCCAGCAGTCTCCGACTAGCGGGCATTGGCACCGGGGAGCTGTTTTTT. Its protein is CASSLRLAGIGTGELFF. Based on the CDR3 plus reference TRBV28 and TRBJ2-2, the full variable domain is DVKVTQSSRYLVKRTGEKVFLECVQDMDHENMFWYRQDPGLGLRLIYFSYDVKMKEKGDIPEGYSVSREKKERFSLILESASTNQTSMYLCASSLRLAGIGTGELFFGEGSRLTVL.

This chain joins TRBV7-9 and TRBJ2-1; the match to TRBD2 covers 11 bases. The CDR3 is 16 amino acids. V was clipped by 5 bases and J by 9 bases; unmatched bases: 12. Germline-derived CDR1 and CDR2 are SEHNR and FQNEAQ (reference sequence). The DNA of the CDR3 is TGTGCCAGCAGCCCTTTCCTAGCGGGAGGACGGGGTGAGCAGTTCTTC. Encoded protein: CASSPFLAGGRGEQFF.

The CDR3 DNA is TGTGCCAGCAGCACCCATCCAGGGGGGATCCAAGAGACCCAGTACTTC. As protein: CASSTHPGGIQETQYF. This chain joins TRBV9 and TRBJ2-5; TRBD1 might be the D (7 bases). Trimming pared 4 bases from V and 1 base from J, leaving 17 bases between. Germline-derived CDR1 and CDR2 are SGDLS and YYNGEE. This CDR3 is 16 amino acids long.

This clone has a single count. The DNA of the CDR3 is TGTGCCAGTAGTATTGCCAGGGCGGGAAACACCATATATTTT. Translated: CASSIARAGNTIYF. This chain connects TRBV19 to TRBJ1-3; D may be TRBD1 (5 bases). Germline V gene data show CDR1 as LNHDA and CDR2 as SQIVND (reference sequence). The CDR3 loop spans 14 amino acids. Trimming removed 3 bases from V and 4 bases from J, with 10 bases in between.

The chain uses TRBV5-1 and TRBJ2-1; TRBD2 is a possible D gene (5 bases). The CDR3 covers 11 residues. V was shortened by 3 bases and J by 8 bases, with 6 bases between the two germline ends. Germline CDR1 is SGHRS and CDR2 is YFSETQ. This CDR3 reads CASSWEHEQFF. CDR3 sequence (DNA): TGCGCCAGCAGCTGGGAGCATGAGCAGTTCTTC.

This chain links TRBV19 with TRBJ2-5, with a tentative D call TRBD1 (6 bases). Per the germline V gene, CDR1 is LNHDA and CDR2 is SQIVND (reference sequence). Trimming took 5 bases from V and 5 from J, leaving 15 bases between them. The CDR3 covers 14 residues. The CDR3 DNA is TGTGCCAGTAGTCCTACAGGGAGTGGGGAGACCCAGTACTTC. Encoded protein: CASSPTGSGETQYF. Full variable domain (outside the CDR3, taken from reference TRBV19 and TRBJ2-5): DGGITQSPKYLFRKEGQNVTLSCEQNLNHDAMYWYRQDPGQGLRLIYYSQIVNDFQKGDIAEGYSVSREKKESFPLTVTSAQKNPTAFYLCASSPTGSGETQYFGPGTRLLVL.